Described below is a single T cell receptor beta chain sequence and its context. What it recognizes is unknown. The sample is drawn from a study of graft-versus-host responses after intestinal transplantation. For the study at large: Tacrolimus plus steroids were given to all recipients for roughly three years, preceded by anti-thymocyte globulin induction.

Broader study findings: Early HvG declines after transplant were associated with peak circulating GvH clone levels. Detection of GvH clones occurred in recipient marrow, and some had their first appearance in ileum or blood. Patients with graft-donor T cell macrochimerism had high graft-versus-host to host-versus-graft clonal ratios in allografts.

The CDR3 covers 13 residues. Per the germline V gene, CDR1 is MNHEY and CDR2 is SVGAGI. With 6 bases removed from V and 4 bases from J, the gap between germline ends came to 12 bases. Here immunoSEQ multiplex PCR was the method, and the copy in TCRdb shows in-frame clones only, minus some. The data hold approximately 74,000 clones, with 80% to 95% observed a single time. The sample was PBMCs, taken 98 days after intestinal transplantation. This rearrangement joins TRBV6-5 to TRBJ1-2; D gene ambiguous. This sequence was found in a human patient who received an intestinal transplant, so some T cells may come from the graft donor. DNA for the CDR3: TGTGCCAGCAGCCCTACCGCCATCTATGGCTACACCTTC. This codes for CASSPTAIYGYTF.